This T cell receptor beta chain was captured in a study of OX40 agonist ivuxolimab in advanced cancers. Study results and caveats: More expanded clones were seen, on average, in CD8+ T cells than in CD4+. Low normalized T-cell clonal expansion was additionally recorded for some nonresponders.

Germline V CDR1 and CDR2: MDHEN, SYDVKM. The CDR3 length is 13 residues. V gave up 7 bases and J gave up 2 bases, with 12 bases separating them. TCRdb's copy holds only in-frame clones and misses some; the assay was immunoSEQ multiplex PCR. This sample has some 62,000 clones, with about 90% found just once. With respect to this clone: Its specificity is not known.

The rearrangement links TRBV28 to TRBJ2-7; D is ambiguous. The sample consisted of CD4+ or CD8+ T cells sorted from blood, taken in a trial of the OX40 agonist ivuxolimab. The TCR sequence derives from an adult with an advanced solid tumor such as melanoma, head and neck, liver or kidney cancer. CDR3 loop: CASTQVTTYEQYF. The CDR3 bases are TGTGCCAGCACCCAAGTTACCACCTACGAGCAGTACTTC.